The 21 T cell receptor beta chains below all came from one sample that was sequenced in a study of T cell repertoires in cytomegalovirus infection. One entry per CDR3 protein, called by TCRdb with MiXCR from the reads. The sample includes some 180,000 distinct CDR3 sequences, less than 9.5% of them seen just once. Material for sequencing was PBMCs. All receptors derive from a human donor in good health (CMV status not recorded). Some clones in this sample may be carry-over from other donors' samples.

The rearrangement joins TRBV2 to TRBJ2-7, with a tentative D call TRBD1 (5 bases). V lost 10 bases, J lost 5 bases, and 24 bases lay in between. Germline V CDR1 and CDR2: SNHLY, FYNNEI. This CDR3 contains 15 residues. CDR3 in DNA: TGTGCCATCATAAAACTTTGGGGTCAGGGCGACGAGCAGTACTTC. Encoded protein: CAIIKLWGQGDEQYF.

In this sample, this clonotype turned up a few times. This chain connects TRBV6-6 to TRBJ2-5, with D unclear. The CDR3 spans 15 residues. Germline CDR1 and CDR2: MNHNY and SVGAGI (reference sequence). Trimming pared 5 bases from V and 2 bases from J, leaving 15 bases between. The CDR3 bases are TGTGCCAGCAGTACCTCGGACGGTTCTCAAGAGACCCAGTACTTC. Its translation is CASSTSDGSQETQYF.

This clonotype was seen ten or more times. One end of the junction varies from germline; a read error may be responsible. CDR3 protein: CASSLGQDDPRNQPQHF. The CDR3 nucleotides read TGTGCTAGCAGCTTAGGACAGGATGATCCCCGCAATCAGCCCCAGCATTTT. V and J are TRBV7-7 and TRBJ1-5; TRBD1 matches 7 bases. The CDR3 consists of 17 residues. CDR1 and CDR2 (germline): SSHAT, FNYEAQ (reference sequence).

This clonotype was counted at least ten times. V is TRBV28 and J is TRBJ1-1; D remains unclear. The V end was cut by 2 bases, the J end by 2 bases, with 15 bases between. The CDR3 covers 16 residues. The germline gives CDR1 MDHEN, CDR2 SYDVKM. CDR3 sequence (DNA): TGTGCCAGCAGTTTAGCCCTTCTACCTCTTAACACTGAAGCTTTCTTT. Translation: CASSLALLPLNTEAFF.

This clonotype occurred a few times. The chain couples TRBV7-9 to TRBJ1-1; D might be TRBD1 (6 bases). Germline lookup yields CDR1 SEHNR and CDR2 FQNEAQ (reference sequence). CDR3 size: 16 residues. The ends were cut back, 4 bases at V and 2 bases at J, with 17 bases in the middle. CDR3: CASSSPVGGVNTEAFF. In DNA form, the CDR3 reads TGTGCCAGCAGCTCACCGGTGGGGGGCGTAAACACTGAAGCTTTCTTT. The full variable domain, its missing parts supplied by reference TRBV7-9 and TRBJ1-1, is DTGVSQNPRHKITKRGQNVTFRCDPISEHNRLYWYRQTLGQGPEFLTYFQNEAQLEKSRLLSDRFSAERPKGSFSTLEIQRTEQGDSAMYLCASSSPVGGVNTEAFFGQGTRLTVV.

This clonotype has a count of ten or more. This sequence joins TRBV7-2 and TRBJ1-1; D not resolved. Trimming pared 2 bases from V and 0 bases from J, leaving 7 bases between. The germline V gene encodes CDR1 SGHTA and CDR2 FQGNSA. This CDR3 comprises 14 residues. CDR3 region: CASSLLRVNTEAFF. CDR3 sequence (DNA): TGTGCCAGCAGCTTACTACGGGTGAACACTGAAGCTTTCTTT.

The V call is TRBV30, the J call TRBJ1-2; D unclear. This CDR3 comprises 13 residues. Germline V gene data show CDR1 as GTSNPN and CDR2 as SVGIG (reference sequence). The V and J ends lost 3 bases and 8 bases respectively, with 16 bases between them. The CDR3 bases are TGTGCCTGGAGCGAGGGTTCTATGCTCGGCTACACCTTC. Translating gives CAWSEGSMLGYTF.

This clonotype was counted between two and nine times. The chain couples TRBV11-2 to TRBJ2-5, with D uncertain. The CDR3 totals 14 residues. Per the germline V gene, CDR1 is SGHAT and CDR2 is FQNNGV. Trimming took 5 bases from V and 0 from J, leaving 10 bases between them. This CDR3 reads CASSLRPDQETQYF. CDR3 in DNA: TGTGCCAGCAGCCTTCGTCCGGACCAAGAGACCCAGTACTTC.

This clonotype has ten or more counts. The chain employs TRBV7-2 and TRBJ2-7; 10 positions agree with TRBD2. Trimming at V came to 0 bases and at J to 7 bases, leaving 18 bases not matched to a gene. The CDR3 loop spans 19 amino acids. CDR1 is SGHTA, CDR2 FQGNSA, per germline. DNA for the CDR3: TGTGCCAGCAGCTTAGCTCCCGTGACTAGCGGGCAACGCTCGGGAGAGCAGTACTTC. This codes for CASSLAPVTSGQRSGEQYF.

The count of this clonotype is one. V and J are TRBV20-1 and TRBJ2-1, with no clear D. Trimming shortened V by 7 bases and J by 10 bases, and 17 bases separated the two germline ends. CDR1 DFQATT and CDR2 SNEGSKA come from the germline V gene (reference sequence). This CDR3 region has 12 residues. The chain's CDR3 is CSVAGPSWEQFF. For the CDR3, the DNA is TGCAGTGTCGCTGGACCATCTTGGGAGCAGTTCTTC.

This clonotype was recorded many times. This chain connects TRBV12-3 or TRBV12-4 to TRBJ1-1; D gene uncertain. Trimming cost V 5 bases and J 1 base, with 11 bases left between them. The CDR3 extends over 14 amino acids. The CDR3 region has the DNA TGTGCCAGCAGTCACACGGCCGAGAACACTGAAGCTTTCTTT. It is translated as CASSHTAENTEAFF.

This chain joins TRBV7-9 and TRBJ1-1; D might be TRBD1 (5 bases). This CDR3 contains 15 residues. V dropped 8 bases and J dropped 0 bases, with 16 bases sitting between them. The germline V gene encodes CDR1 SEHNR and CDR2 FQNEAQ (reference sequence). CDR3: CASLMGGGMNTEAFF. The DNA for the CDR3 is TGTGCCAGCCTCATGGGGGGGGGAATGAACACTGAAGCTTTCTTT.

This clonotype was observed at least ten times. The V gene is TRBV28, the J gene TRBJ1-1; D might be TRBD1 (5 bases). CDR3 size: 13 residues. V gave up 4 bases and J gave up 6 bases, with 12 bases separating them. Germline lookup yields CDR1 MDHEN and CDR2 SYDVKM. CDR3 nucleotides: TGTGCCAGCAGTTACCGCCCGGGGCCTGAAGCTTTCTTT. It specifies CASSYRPGPEAFF. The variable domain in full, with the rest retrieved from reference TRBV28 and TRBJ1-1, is DVKVTQSSRYLVKRTGEKVFLECVQDMDHENMFWYRQDPGLGLRLIYFSYDVKMKEKGDIPEGYSVSREKKERFSLILESASTNQTSMYLCASSYRPGPEAFFGQGTRLTVV.

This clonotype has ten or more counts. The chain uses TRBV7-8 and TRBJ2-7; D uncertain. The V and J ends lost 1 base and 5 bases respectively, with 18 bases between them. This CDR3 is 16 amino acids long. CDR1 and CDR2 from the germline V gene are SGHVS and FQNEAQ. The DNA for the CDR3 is TGTGCCAGCAGCTTAGATCTGCAGGTCCTCCTCGACGAGCAGTACTTC. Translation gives CASSLDLQVLLDEQYF.

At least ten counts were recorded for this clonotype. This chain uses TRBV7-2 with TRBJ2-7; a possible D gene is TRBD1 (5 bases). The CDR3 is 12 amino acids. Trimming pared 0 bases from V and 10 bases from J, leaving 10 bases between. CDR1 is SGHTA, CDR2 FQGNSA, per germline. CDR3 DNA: TGTGCCAGCAGCTTAGCCCGACAGAGACAGTACTTC. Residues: CASSLARQRQYF.

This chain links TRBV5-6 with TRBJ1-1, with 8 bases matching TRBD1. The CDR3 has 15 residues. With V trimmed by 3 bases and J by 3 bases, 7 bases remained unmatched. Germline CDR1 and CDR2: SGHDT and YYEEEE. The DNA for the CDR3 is TGTGCCAGCAGCTCGTATACAGGGGGTTACACTGAAGCTTTCTTT. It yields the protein CASSSYTGGYTEAFF.

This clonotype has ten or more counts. The DNA of the CDR3 is TGCAGCGTGCGCCTGGACAGGGCCTACGAGCAGTACTTC. Residues: CSVRLDRAYEQYF. V and J are TRBV29-1 and TRBJ2-7, with 8 nucleotides matching TRBD1. There are 13 residues in the CDR3. Per germline, CDR1 SQVTM and CDR2 ANQGSEA. V gave up 6 bases and J gave up 2 bases; unmatched junction bases: 6.

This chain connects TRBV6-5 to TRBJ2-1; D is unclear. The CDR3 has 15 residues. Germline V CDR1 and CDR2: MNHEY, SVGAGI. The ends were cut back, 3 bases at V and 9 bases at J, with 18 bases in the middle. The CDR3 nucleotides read TGTGCCAGCAGTTATTTTGGTCTAGGCTCCAGTGAGCAGTTCTTC. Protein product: CASSYFGLGSSEQFF.

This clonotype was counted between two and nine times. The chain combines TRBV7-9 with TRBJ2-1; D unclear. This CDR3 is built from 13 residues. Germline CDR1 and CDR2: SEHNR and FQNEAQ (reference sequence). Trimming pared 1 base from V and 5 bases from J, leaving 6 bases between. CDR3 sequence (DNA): TGTGCCAGCAGCTTAGTCCGCGACAATGAGCAGTTCTTC. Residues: CASSLVRDNEQFF.

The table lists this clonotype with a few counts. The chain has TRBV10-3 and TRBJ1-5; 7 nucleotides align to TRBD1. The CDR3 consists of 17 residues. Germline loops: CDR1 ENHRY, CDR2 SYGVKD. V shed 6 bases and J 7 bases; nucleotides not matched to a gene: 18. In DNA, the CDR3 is TGTGCCATCAGCGCCACCGGGCGGAGCAGGGGGGCCCAGCCCCAGCATTTT. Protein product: CAISATGRSRGAQPQHF.

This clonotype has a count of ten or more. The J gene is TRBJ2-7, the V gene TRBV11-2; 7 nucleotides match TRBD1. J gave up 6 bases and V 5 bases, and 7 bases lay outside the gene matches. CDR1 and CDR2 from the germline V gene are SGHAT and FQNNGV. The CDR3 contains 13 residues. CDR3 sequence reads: CASSLDRVGEQYF. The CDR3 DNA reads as TGTGCCAGCAGCCTCGACAGGGTAGGCGAGCAGTACTTC.